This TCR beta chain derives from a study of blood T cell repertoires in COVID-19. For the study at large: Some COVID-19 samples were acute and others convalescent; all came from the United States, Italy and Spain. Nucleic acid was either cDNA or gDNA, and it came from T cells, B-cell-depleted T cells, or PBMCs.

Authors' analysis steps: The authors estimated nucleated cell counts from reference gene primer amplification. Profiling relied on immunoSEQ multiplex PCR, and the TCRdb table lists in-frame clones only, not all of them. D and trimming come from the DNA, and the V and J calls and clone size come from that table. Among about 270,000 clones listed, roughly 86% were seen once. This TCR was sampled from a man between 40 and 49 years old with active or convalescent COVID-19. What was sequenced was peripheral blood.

The CDR3 loop reads CASQGQGRETQYF. The CDR3 nucleotides are TGTGCCAGCCAAGGACAGGGAAGAGAGACCCAGTACTTC. The V call is TRBV27, the J call TRBJ2-5; 8 bases fit TRBD1. The CDR3 extends over 13 amino acids. V shed 8 bases and J 4 bases; nucleotides not matched to a gene: 6. Germline-derived CDR1 and CDR2 are MNHEY and SMNVEV (reference sequence).